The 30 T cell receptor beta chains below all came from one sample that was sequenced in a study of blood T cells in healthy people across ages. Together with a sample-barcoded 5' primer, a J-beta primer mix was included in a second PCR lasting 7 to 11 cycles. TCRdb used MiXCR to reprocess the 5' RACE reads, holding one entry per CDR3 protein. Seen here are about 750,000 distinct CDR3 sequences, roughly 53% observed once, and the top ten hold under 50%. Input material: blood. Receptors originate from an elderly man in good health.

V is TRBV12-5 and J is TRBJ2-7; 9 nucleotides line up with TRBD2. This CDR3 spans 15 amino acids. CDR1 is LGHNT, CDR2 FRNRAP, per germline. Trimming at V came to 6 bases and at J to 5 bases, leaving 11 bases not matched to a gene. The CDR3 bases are TGTGCTAGTGGACCCCCCAGACTAGCGGTCCACGAGCAGTACTTC. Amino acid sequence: CASGPPRLAVHEQYF.

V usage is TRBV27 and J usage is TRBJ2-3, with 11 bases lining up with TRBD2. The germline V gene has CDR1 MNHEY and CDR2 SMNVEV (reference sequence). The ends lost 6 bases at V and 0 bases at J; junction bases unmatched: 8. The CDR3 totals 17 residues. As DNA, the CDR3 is TGTGCCAGCAGACTAGGACTAGCGGGCACTAGCACAGATACGCAGTATTTT. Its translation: CASRLGLAGTSTDTQYF.

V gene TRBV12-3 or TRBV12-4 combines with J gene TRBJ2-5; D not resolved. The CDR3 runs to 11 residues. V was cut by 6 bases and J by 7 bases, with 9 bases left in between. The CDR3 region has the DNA TGTGCCAGCAGCCAAATCGCGACCCAGTACTTC. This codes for CASSQIATQYF.

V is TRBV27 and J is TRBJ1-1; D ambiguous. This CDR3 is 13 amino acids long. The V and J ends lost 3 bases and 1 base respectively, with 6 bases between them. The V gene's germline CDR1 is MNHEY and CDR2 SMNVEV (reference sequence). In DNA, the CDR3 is TGTGCCAGCAGTTTCGGCCCGAACACTGAAGCTTTCTTT. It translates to CASSFGPNTEAFF.

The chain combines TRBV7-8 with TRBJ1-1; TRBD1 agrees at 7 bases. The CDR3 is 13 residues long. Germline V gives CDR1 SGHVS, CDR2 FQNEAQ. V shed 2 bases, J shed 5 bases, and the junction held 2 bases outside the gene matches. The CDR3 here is CASSLKGATEAFF. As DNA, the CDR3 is TGTGCCAGCAGCTTAAAGGGGGCGACTGAAGCTTTCTTT.

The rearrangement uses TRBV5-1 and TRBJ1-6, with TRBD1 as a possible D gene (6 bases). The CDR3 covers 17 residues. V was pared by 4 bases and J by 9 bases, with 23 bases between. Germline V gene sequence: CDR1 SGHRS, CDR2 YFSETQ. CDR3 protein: CASSPTGQLREGSPLHF. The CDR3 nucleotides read TGCGCCAGCAGCCCCACAGGGCAACTTCGGGAGGGTTCACCCCTCCACTTT.

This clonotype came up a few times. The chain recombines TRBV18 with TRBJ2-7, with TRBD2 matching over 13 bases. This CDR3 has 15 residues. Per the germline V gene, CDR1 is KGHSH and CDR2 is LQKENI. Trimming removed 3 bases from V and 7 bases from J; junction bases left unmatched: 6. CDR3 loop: CASSPRLAGGGEQYF. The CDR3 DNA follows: TGTGCCAGCTCACCGCGACTAGCGGGAGGAGGTGAGCAGTACTTC.

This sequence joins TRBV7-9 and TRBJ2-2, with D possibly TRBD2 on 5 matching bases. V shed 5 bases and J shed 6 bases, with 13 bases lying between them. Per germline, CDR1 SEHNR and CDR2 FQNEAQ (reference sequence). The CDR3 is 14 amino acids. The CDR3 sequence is CASSPTNDSGELFF. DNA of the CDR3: TGTGCCAGCAGCCCGACTAACGACTCCGGGGAGCTGTTTTTT.

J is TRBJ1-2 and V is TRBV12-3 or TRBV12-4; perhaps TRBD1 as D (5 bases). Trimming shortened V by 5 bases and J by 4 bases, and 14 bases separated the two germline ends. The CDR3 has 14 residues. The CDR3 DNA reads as TGTGCCAGCAGTCATGTTACAGGAAGCTATGGCTACACCTTC. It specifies CASSHVTGSYGYTF.

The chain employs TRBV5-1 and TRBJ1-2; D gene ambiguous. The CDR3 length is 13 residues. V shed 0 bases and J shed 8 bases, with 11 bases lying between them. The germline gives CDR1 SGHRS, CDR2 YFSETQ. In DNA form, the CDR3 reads TGCGCCAGCAGCTTGGTGCCAGAACAAGGCTACACCTTC. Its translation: CASSLVPEQGYTF.

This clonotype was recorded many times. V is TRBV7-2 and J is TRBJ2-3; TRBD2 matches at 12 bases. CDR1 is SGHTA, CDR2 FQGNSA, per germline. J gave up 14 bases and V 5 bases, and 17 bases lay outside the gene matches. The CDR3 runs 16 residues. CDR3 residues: CASSLRTSGTRGYAYF. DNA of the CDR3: TGTGCCAGCAGCCTTCGGACTAGCGGGACAAGAGGGTACGCGTATTTT.

CDR3 nucleotide sequence: TGCAGTGCTAGAGTTCCCACGGGAGCGAACTACAATGAGCAGTTCTTC. Translating gives CSARVPTGANYNEQFF. The V gene is TRBV20-1, the J gene TRBJ2-1, with D possibly TRBD2 on 6 matching bases. Germline-derived CDR1 and CDR2 are DFQATT and SNEGSKA (reference sequence). The CDR3 runs to 16 residues. V dropped 1 base and J dropped 3 bases, with 16 bases sitting between them.

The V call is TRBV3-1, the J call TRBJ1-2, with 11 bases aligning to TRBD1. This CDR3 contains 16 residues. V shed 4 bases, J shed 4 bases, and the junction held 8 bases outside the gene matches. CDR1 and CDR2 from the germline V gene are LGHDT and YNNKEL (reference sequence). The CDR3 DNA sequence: TGTGCCAGCAGCCCGTCGGGACAGGGGGATGTCTATGGCTACACCTTC. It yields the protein CASSPSGQGDVYGYTF.

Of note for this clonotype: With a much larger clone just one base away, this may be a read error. CDR3 in amino acids: CSARARDGGYEQYF. For the CDR3, the DNA is TGCAGTGCTAGAGCCCGGGACGGGGGGTACGAGCAGTACTTC. This sequence joins TRBV20-1 and TRBJ2-7; 7 positions match TRBD2. Germline-derived CDR1 and CDR2 are DFQATT and SNEGSKA (reference sequence). The CDR3 covers 14 residues. The ends lost 1 base at V and 4 bases at J; junction bases unmatched: 7.

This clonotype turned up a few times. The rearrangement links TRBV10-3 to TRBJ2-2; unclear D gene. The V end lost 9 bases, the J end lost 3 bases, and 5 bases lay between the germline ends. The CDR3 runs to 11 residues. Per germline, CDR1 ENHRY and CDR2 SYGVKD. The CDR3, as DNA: TGTGCCATTGCAGACACCGGGGAGCTGTTTTTT. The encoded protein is CAIADTGELFF.

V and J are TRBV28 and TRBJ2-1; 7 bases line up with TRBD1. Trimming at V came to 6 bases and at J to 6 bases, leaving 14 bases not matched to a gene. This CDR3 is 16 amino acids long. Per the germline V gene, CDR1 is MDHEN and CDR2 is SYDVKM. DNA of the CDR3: TGTGCCAGCAGGGAAACCGGGACAGAACCCCCCAATGAGCAGTTCTTC. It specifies CASRETGTEPPNEQFF.

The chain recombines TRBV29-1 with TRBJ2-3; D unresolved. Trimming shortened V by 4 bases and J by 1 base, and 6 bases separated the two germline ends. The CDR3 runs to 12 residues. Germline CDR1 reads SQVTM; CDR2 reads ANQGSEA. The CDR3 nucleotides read TGCAGCGTTGCCCTAGGCACAGATACGCAGTATTTT. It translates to CSVALGTDTQYF.

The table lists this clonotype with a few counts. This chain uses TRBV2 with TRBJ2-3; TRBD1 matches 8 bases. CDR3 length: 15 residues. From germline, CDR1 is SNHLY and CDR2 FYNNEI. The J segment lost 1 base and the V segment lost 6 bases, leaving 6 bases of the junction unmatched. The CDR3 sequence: CASRADRGRTDTQYF. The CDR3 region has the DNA TGTGCCAGCAGAGCTGACAGGGGTCGCACAGATACGCAGTATTTT. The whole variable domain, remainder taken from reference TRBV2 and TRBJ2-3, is EPEVTQTPSHQVTQMGQEVILRCVPISNHLYFYWYRQILGQKVEFLVSFYNNEISEKSEIFDDQFSVERPDGSNFTLKIRSTKLEDSAMYFCASRADRGRTDTQYFGPGTRLTVL.

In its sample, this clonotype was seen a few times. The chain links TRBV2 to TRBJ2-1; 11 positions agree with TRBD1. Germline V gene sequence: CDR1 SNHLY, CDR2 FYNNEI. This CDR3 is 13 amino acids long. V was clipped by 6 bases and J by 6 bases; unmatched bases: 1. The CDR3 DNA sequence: TGTGCCAGCAGGGGACAGGGGGGCAATGAGCAGTTCTTC. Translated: CASRGQGGNEQFF.

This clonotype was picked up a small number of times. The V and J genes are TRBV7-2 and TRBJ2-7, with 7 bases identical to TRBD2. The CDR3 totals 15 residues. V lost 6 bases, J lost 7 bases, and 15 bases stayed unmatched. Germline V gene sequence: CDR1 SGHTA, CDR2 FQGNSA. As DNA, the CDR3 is TGTGCCAGCAGGTCCACTAGCGTGGGCTACAATGAGCAGTACTTC. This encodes CASRSTSVGYNEQYF.

This chain's CDR3 is CASSYLGLATGELFF. DNA of the CDR3: TGTGCCAGCAGTTACTTGGGACTAGCGACCGGGGAGCTGTTTTTT. The chain couples TRBV6-2 or TRBV6-3 to TRBJ2-2, with TRBD2 identical over 10 bases. CDR1 is MNHEY, CDR2 SVGEGT, per germline. The trim removed 1 base at V and 5 bases at J, leaving 1 base unmatched. This CDR3 comprises 15 residues.

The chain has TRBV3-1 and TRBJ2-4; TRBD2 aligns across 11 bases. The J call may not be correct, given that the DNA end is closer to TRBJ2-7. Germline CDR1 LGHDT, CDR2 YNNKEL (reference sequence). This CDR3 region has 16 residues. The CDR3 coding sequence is TGTGCCAGCAGCCAAGAACTAGCGGGAGCATTAGGCGAGCAGTACTTC. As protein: CASSQELAGALGEQYF.

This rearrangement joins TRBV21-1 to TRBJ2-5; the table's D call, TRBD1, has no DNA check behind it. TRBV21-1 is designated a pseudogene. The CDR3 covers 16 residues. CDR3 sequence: CASNLRGGQKQETQYF. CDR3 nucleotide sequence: TGTGCCAGCAACCTCCGGGGTGGACAGAAGCAAGAGACCCAGTACTTC.

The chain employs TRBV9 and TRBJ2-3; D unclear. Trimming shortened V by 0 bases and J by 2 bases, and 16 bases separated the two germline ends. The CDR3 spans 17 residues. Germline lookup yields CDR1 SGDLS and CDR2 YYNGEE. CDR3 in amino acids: CASSVGRTAQATDTQYF. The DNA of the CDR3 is TGTGCCAGCAGCGTAGGTAGGACCGCCCAGGCCACAGATACGCAGTATTTT. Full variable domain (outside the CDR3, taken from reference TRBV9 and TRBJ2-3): DSGVTQTPKHLITATGQRVTLRCSPRSGDLSVYWYQQSLDQGLQFLIQYYNGEERAKGNILERFSAQQFPDLHSELNLSSLELGDSALYFCASSVGRTAQATDTQYFGPGTRLTVL.

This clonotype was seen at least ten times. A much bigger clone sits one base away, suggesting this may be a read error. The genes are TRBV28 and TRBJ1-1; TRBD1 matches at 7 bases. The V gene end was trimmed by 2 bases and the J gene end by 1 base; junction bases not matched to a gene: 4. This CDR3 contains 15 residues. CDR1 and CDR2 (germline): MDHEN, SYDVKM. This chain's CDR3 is CASSLVQGRNTEAFF. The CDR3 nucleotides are TGTGCCAGCAGTTTAGTACAGGGGCGGAACACTGAAGCTTTCTTT.

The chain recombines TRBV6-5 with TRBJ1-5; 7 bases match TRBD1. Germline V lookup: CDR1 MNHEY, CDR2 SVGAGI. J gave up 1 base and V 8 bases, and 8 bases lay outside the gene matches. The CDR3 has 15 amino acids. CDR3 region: CASGQKQGSNQPQHF. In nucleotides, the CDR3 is TGTGCCAGCGGCCAAAAACAGGGGAGCAATCAGCCCCAGCATTTT.

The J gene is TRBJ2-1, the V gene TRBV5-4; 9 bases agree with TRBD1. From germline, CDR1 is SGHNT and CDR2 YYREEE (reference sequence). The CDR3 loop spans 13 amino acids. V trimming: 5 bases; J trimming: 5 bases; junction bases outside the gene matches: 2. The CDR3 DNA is TGTGCCAGCAGAGGACAGGGGAACAATGAGCAGTTCTTC. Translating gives CASRGQGNNEQFF.

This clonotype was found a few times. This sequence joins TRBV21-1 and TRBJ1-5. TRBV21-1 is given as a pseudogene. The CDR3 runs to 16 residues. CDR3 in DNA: TGTGCCAGCAGCAAAGCGCAAAAGTATAGCAATCAGCCCCAGCATTTT. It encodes CASSKAQKYSNQPQHF.

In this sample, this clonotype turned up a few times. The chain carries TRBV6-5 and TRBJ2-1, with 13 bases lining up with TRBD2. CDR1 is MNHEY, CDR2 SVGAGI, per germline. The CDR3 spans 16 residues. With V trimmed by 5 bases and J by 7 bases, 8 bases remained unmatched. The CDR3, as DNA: TGTGCCAGCAGTCCCAGGACTAGCGGGAGTGCAAATGAGCAGTTCTTC. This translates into CASSPRTSGSANEQFF.

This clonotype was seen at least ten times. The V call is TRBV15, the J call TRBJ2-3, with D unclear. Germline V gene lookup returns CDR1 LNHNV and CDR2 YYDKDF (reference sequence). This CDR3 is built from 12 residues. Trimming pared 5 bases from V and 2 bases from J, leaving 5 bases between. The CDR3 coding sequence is TGTGCCACCAGCCAGTACACAGATACGCAGTATTTT. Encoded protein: CATSQYTDTQYF.